The 23 T cell receptor beta chains below all came from one sample that was sequenced in a study of blood T cell repertoires in COVID-19. Produced via immunoSEQ multiplex PCR; TCRdb's table is partial and in-frame only. This table holds under 200,000 clones, more than 80% found once. Sequenced material: PBMCs or T cells enriched from blood (not recorded which). The receptors originated from a woman aged 18-29 years who had recovered from COVID-19.

The CDR3 DNA follows: TGTGCCAGCAGCTTTCGGGGGAACACTGAAGCTTTCTTT. Encoded protein: CASSFRGNTEAFF. This chain uses TRBV11-1 with TRBJ1-1, with D unresolved. CDR1 is SGHAT, CDR2 FQDESV, per germline (reference sequence). Trimming left V 3 bases short and J 1 base short, with 6 bases between. CDR3 length: 13 amino acids.

CDR3 protein: CASSFDWTGNQPQHF. DNA of the CDR3: TGTGCCAGCAGTTTCGACTGGACAGGCAATCAGCCCCAGCATTTT. V is TRBV6-5 and J is TRBJ1-5; possible D gene TRBD1, 6 bases. Germline values: CDR1 MNHEY, CDR2 SVGAGI. The V end was cut by 4 bases, the J end by 2 bases, with 12 bases between. CDR3 size: 15 residues.

This clone appeared once. The chain is built from TRBV10-2 and TRBJ1-1; 12 bases agree with TRBD1. Germline assignment: CDR1 WSHSY and CDR2 SAAADI. The CDR3 loop spans 15 amino acids. V shed 6 bases and J 4 bases; nucleotides not matched to a gene: 6. DNA of the CDR3: TGCGCCAGCAGAACCGGGACAGGGGGCTTCACTGAAGCTTTCTTT. Protein product: CASRTGTGGFTEAFF.

The J gene is TRBJ1-1, the V gene TRBV2; TRBD1 matches at 8 bases. Losses at the gene ends were 6 bases for V and 4 bases for J; bases not matched to a gene: 1. Germline V gives CDR1 SNHLY, CDR2 FYNNEI. The CDR3 has 12 residues. CDR3 in amino acids: CASRQGGTEAFF. In DNA form, the CDR3 reads TGTGCCAGCAGACAGGGGGGCACTGAAGCTTTCTTT.

The chain joins TRBV24-1 to TRBJ2-6; TRBD1 agrees at 8 bases. The length of the CDR3 is 18 residues. CDR1 is KGHDR and CDR2 is SFDVKD in the germline V gene. Trimming took 3 bases from V and 1 from J; bases not matched to a gene: 7. CDR3 in amino acids: CATSDAGQGPSGANVLTF. CDR3 coding DNA: TGTGCCACCAGTGATGCAGGACAGGGCCCATCTGGGGCCAACGTCCTGACTTTC.

This rearrangement joins TRBV5-1 to TRBJ1-3, with D unresolved. The V gene's germline CDR1 is SGHRS and CDR2 YFSETQ. The V end was cut by 6 bases, the J end by 0 bases, with 7 bases between. The CDR3 loop spans 13 amino acids. The CDR3 is CASTQDSGNTIYF. The CDR3 DNA sequence: TGCGCCAGCACGCAGGACTCTGGAAACACCATATATTTT.

The V call is TRBV28, the J call TRBJ2-7; D is perhaps TRBD2 (7 bases). V shed 4 bases and J shed 2 bases, with 18 bases lying between them. The CDR3 has 16 amino acids. Germline CDR1 and CDR2: MDHEN and SYDVKM. CDR3 DNA sequence: TGTGCCAGCAGTTCACCGAGGGGGGGAGCTACCTACGAGCAGTACTTC. It specifies CASSSPRGGATYEQYF.

The genes are TRBV5-6 and TRBJ2-7; TRBD1 agrees at 9 bases. CDR3 length equals 15 residues. Germline V gene lookup returns CDR1 SGHDT and CDR2 YYEEEE. Trimming at V came to 3 bases and at J to 7 bases, leaving 11 bases not matched to a gene. This chain's CDR3 is CASSWGQGSLGEQYF. The CDR3, as DNA: TGTGCCAGCAGCTGGGGACAGGGCTCCCTCGGAGAGCAGTACTTC.

The chain has TRBV2 and TRBJ1-1; 8 bases line up with TRBD1. V lost 6 bases, J lost 4 bases, and 7 bases stayed unmatched. The CDR3 spans 14 residues. The germline gives CDR1 SNHLY, CDR2 FYNNEI. This CDR3 reads CASSREDRGTEAFF. The CDR3 nucleotides are TGTGCCAGCAGCCGAGAAGACAGGGGCACTGAAGCTTTCTTT. The full variable domain, with the rest looked up from reference TRBV2 and TRBJ1-1, is EPEVTQTPSHQVTQMGQEVILRCVPISNHLYFYWYRQILGQKVEFLVSFYNNEISEKSEIFDDQFSVERPDGSNFTLKIRSTKLEDSAMYFCASSREDRGTEAFFGQGTRLTVV.

This sequence joins TRBV10-1 and TRBJ2-1; 8 bases are a match to TRBD1. In germline, CDR1 is WNHNN, CDR2 SYGVQD (reference sequence). The length of the CDR3 is 15 residues. V dropped 4 bases and J dropped 4; count of bases not matched to a gene: 6. The CDR3 region has the DNA TGCGCCAGCAGTGCCCCGGGACAGGAATACAATGAGCAGTTCTTC. Protein sequence: CASSAPGQEYNEQFF.

This clone was seen only once. The V gene is TRBV3-1 (or the pseudogene TRBV3-2), the J gene TRBJ2-2; 15 nucleotides line up with TRBD2. V gave up 4 bases and J gave up 0 bases; unmatched junction bases: 6. This CDR3 has 19 residues. The V gene's germline CDR1 is LGHDT and CDR2 YNNKEL (reference sequence). This CDR3 reads CASSPWTSGGAPNTGELFF. CDR3 nucleotides: TGTGCCAGCAGCCCCTGGACTAGCGGGGGGGCCCCGAACACCGGGGAGCTGTTTTTT.

The V and J genes are TRBV2 and TRBJ2-5, with TRBD2 as a possible D gene (6 bases). The CDR3 is 15 residues long. Trimming cost V 0 bases and J 4 bases, with 12 bases left between them. Germline-derived CDR1 and CDR2 are SNHLY and FYNNEI. The CDR3 region has the DNA TGTGCCAGCAGTGAAGCGCCGGGAGTCGCAGAGACCCAGTACTTC. This sequence encodes CASSEAPGVAETQYF.

This sequence joins TRBV3-1 (or the pseudogene TRBV3-2) and TRBJ1-1, with a tentative D call TRBD1 (6 bases). CDR1 and CDR2 from the germline V gene are LGHDT and YNNKEL (reference sequence). Trimming left V 6 bases short and J 3 bases short, with 14 bases between. CDR3 length: 14 residues. In nucleotides, the CDR3 is TGTGCCAGCAGTCTCCTCGAGGGGGACACTGAAGCTTTCTTT. As protein: CASSLLEGDTEAFF.

The V gene is TRBV2, the J gene TRBJ1-2; D unclear. Trimming stripped 1 base from V and 8 bases from J, with 17 bases between. The CDR3 runs 15 residues. Germline-derived CDR1 and CDR2 are SNHLY and FYNNEI. CDR3 in amino acids: CASSEEGRSYGGYTF. The CDR3 coding sequence is TGTGCCAGCAGTGAAGAAGGGAGGAGTTATGGAGGCTACACCTTC.

The chain couples TRBV7-9 to TRBJ2-3; possibly TRBD2 for D (6 bases). V gave up 4 bases and J gave up 0 bases, with 8 bases separating them. Germline lookup yields CDR1 SEHNR and CDR2 FQNEAQ (reference sequence). The CDR3 is 14 residues long. The CDR3 DNA follows: TGTGCCAGCAGCTCAGGGACTAGCACAGATACGCAGTATTTT. Its protein is CASSSGTSTDTQYF.

The CDR3 loop is CASSPPGQGSGLAFF. For the CDR3, the DNA is TGTGCCAGCAGCCCCCCGGGACAGGGGAGCGGGTTGGCTTTCTTT. This sequence joins TRBV3-1 (or the pseudogene TRBV3-2) and TRBJ1-1, with 10 bases that match TRBD1. The ends lost 4 bases at V and 11 bases at J; junction bases unmatched: 13. This CDR3 contains 15 residues. Germline loops: CDR1 LGHDT, CDR2 YNNKEL (reference sequence).

V usage is TRBV27 and J usage is TRBJ2-3; D is perhaps TRBD1 (6 bases). This CDR3 comprises 16 residues. CDR1 and CDR2 (germline): MNHEY, SMNVEV (reference sequence). Trimming removed 1 base from V and 0 bases from J, with 11 bases in between. CDR3 in DNA: TGTGCCAGCAGTTTATATGACAGGTTTAGCACAGATACGCAGTATTTT. Residues: CASSLYDRFSTDTQYF.

The genes are TRBV19 and TRBJ1-3; the D gene is possibly TRBD1 (6 bases). Germline V gene lookup returns CDR1 LNHDA and CDR2 SQIVND (reference sequence). The CDR3 is 14 residues long. The germline V and J ends were trimmed by 5 bases and 4 bases, with 12 bases remaining between them. The CDR3 sequence is CASSPTGFGNTIYF. DNA for the CDR3: TGTGCCAGTAGTCCCACAGGGTTCGGAAACACCATATATTTT. The full variable domain, rest sourced from reference TRBV19 and TRBJ1-3, is DGGITQSPKYLFRKEGQNVTLSCEQNLNHDAMYWYRQDPGQGLRLIYYSQIVNDFQKGDIAEGYSVSREKKESFPLTVTSAQKNPTAFYLCASSPTGFGNTIYFGEGSWLTVV.

V is TRBV5-6 and J is TRBJ1-5; D ambiguous. The CDR3 covers 15 residues. V was cut by 0 bases and J by 0 bases, with 7 bases left in between. Germline values: CDR1 SGHDT, CDR2 YYEEEE. CDR3 DNA sequence: TGTGCCAGCAGCTTGGCACAGTATAGCAATCAGCCCCAGCATTTT. The encoded protein is CASSLAQYSNQPQHF.

As to this clone: This sample also contains other DNA sequences that code for the same CDR3. The rearrangement links TRBV27 to TRBJ1-1; 10 nucleotides match TRBD1. V lost 8 bases to trimming and J lost 4 bases; unmatched junction nucleotides: 4. The CDR3 has 13 amino acids. The germline gives CDR1 MNHEY, CDR2 SMNVEV (reference sequence). The CDR3 region is CASSTGGGTEAFF. For the CDR3, the DNA is TGTGCCAGCTCGACAGGGGGCGGCACTGAAGCTTTCTTT.

This chain joins TRBV16 and TRBJ1-2; no clear D gene. The CDR3 has 14 residues. The V end was cut by 4 bases, the J end by 8 bases, with 17 bases between. Germline assignment: CDR1 KGHSY and CDR2 FQNENV. This CDR3 is CASSPSSGVRGYTF. In nucleotides, the CDR3 is TGTGCCAGCAGCCCGTCCTCCGGGGTTAGAGGCTACACCTTC.

The chain couples TRBV18 to TRBJ2-3; D gene uncertain. Germline V gene data show CDR1 as KGHSH and CDR2 as LQKENI. Trimming took 2 bases from V and 5 from J, leaving 5 bases between them. CDR3 size: 12 residues. CDR3 nucleotide sequence: TGTGCCAGCTCACCATCGTTAGATACGCAGTATTTT. It codes for CASSPSLDTQYF.

This chain connects TRBV6-4 to TRBJ2-3, with 12 bases matching TRBD2. Germline V gene data show CDR1 as MRHNA and CDR2 as SNTAGT. The CDR3 extends over 16 amino acids. V lost 3 bases, J lost 2 bases, and 3 bases stayed unmatched. In DNA, the CDR3 is TGTGCCAGCAGTGAGACTAGCGGGGGATCCACAGATACGCAGTATTTT. Amino acid sequence: CASSETSGGSTDTQYF.